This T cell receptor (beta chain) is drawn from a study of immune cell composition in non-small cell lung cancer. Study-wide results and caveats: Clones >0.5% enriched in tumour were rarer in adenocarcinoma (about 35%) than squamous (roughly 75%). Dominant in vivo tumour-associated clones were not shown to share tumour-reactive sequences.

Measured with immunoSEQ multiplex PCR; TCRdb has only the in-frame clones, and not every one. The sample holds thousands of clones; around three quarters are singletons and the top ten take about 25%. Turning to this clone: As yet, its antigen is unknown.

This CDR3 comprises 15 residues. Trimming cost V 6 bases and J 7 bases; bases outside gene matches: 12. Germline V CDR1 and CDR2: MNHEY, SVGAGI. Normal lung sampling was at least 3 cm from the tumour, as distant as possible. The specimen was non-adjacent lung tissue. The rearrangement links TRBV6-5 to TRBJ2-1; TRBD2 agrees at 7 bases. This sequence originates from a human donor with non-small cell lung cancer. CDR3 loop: CASRRIPGLRNEQFF. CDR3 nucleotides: TGTGCCAGCAGACGCATTCCGGGACTACGAAATGAGCAGTTCTTC.